This T cell receptor (beta chain) was found in a study of OX40 agonist ivuxolimab in advanced cancers. Overall study: Melanoma, hepatocellular carcinoma, head and neck or renal cell cancer occurred in dose-escalation patients.

The CDR3 is 14 residues long. V was trimmed by 2 bases and J by 6 bases, leaving 11 bases between them. CDR1 LNHDA and CDR2 SQIVND come from the germline V gene (reference sequence). Points on this clone: Its antigen is currently unknown.

Whole-study results and caveats: What antigens the expanded peripheral T cells recognized was never established. The study found that CD8+ T cells averaged more expanded clones than CD4+.

This table comes from immunoSEQ multiplex PCR, and its TCRdb copy is limited to in-frame clones, with some not included. Here the sample spans tens of thousands of clones, about 76% being singletons. Systemic immunosuppression or a history of autoimmune disease excluded patients. The rearrangement links TRBV19 to TRBJ2-1, with D possibly matching TRBD1 (5 bases). Source: CD4+ or CD8+ T cells sorted from blood, taken in a trial of the OX40 agonist ivuxolimab. The TCR sequence derives from an adult with an advanced solid tumor such as melanoma, head and neck, liver or kidney cancer. Here the CDR3 DNA reads TGTGCCAGTAGTATACTGCCAGGGCGCAATGAGCAGTTCTTC. It specifies CASSILPGRNEQFF.